A selection of T cell receptor beta chains follows, all from one sample in a study of T cell therapy after organ transplantation. These TCRs are of unknown antigen specificity. The assay was immunoSEQ multiplex PCR, and TCRdb's table has in-frame clones only and misses some. The sample contains 15,000 to 20,000 clones, 81% of which appear only once. The specimen was CD8+ T cells from blood, collected after autologous CMV-specific T cell therapy. The receptors derive from a human patient who had received a solid organ transplant and had CMV disease. Some T cells here may be from the graft donor. The CDR3 runs from the conserved cysteine through the conserved F or W. D genes are given only for firm matches. Part of the rows lack a size; the others show once, few, many or a class for expanded clones.

>-|TRBJ2-5|TRBV5-6|-
TGTGCCAGCAGCTTTGGCCCGACACCCCAAGAGACCCAGTACTTC
CASSFGPTPQETQYF
>few|TRBJ2-3|TRBV6-4|TRBD1
TGTGCCAGCAGTGAGGCGGGACAGGGTGGCGCAGATACGCAGTATTTT
CASSEAGQGGADTQYF
>-|TRBJ1-5|TRBV6-4|-
TGTGCCAGCAGTTTTGGTGGAACGGGCAATCAGCCCCAGCATTTT
CASSFGGTGNQPQHF
>-|TRBJ2-7|TRBV6-5|TRBD1
TGTGCCAGCAGTGCCGGGACAGGGGTCGGCGAGCAGTACTTC
CASSAGTGVGEQYF
>-|TRBJ1-1|TRBV27|-
TGTGCCAGCAGTTTATTTACAGGCCTACTGTCGGACACTGAAGCTTTCTTT
CASSLFTGLLSDTEAFF
>few|TRBJ1-4|TRBV2|-
TGTGCCAGCACCGAGAATCCATGGGGAACTAATGAAAAACTGTTTTTT
CASTENPWGTNEKLFF
>-|TRBJ2-7|TRBV4-2|TRBD2
TGTGCCAGCAGCCAAGAGGGGTCGCTAGCGGGAGGGTTTCAAGGGCTTTACTACGAGCAGTACTTC
CASSQEGSLAGGFQGLYYEQYF
>-|TRBJ2-7|TRBV30|-
TGTGCCTGGACCGACAGCTCCTACGAGCAGTACTTC
CAWTDSSYEQYF
>-|TRBJ2-1|TRBV27|TRBD2
TGTGCCAGCAGCATGAGGACTAGCGTCAATGAGCAGTTCTTC
CASSMRTSVNEQFF
>-|TRBJ2-7|TRBV4-3|TRBD1
TGCGCCAGCAGCCACTTCCGACAGGGGGAAGATAACGAGCAGTACTTC
CASSHFRQGEDNEQYF
>-|TRBJ1-1|TRBV7-8|-
TGTGCCAGCAGCCCAACAGGGAACACTGAAGCTTTCTTT
CASSPTGNTEAFF
>-|TRBJ1-6|TRBV6-5|-
TGTGCCAGCAGTTACGTGGCCACAAGGGCACCCCTCCACTTT
CASSYVATRAPLHF
>-|TRBJ2-2|TRBV2|-
TGTGCCAGCAGTGGGGGGAACACCGGGGAGCTGTTTTTT
CASSGGNTGELFF
>once|TRBJ1-2|TRBV19|-
TGTGCCAGTAAGGAGGGCTTCTATGGCTACACCTTC
CASKEGFYGYTF
>-|TRBJ2-7|TRBV27|TRBD1
TGTGCCAGCAGTGGACAGGGAACAGGGTACGAGCAGTACTTC
CASSGQGTGYEQYF
>-|TRBJ2-5|TRBV25-1|-
TGTGCCAGCAGTGAATGGGGAGCGAGAGAGACCCAGTACTTC
CASSEWGARETQYF
>-|TRBJ2-1|TRBV6-1|TRBD1
TGTGCCAGCAGTGGTACAGGGGTAGGACCCTCCTACAATGAGCAGTTCTTC
CASSGTGVGPSYNEQFF
>-|TRBJ1-1|TRBV6-1|-
TGTGCCAGCAGACCGGGCTTCGCTGAGGCTTTCTTT
CASRPGFAEAFF
>-|TRBJ1-1|TRBV6-1|-
TGTGCCAGCAGATTTCTCCAGGCGGGCACTGAAGCTTTCTTT
CASRFLQAGTEAFF
>few|TRBJ2-7|TRBV11-2|-
TGTGCCAGCAGCGAGGGACGCTACGAGCAGTACTTC
CASSEGRYEQYF
>once|TRBJ2-3|TRBV7-2|-
TGTGCCAGCAGCTTAGGGCGGGGAAAAGATACGCAGTATTTT
CASSLGRGKDTQYF
>-|TRBJ1-2|TRBV5-1|-
TGCGCCAGCAGCTTGGGCAGAGGTGACGGCTACACCTTC
CASSLGRGDGYTF
>-|TRBJ2-5|TRBV19|-
TGTGCCAGTAGTCTGGCCAGGGCTGGGGAGACCCAGTACTTC
CASSLARAGETQYF
>-|TRBJ1-1|TRBV30|-
TGTGCCTGGAATATCATGGTGAACACTGAAGCTTTCTTT
CAWNIMVNTEAFF
>-|TRBJ2-7|TRBV7-2|-
TGTGCCAGCAGTTGGGACGTAGGATTAACGACCTACGAGCAGTACTTC
CASSWDVGLTTYEQYF
>-|TRBJ2-2|TRBV25-1|-
TGTGCCAGCAGTGACACTGTGGGAGTAGTAGGCACCGGGGAGCTGTTTTTT
CASSDTVGVVGTGELFF
>-|TRBJ2-1|TRBV4-3|-
TGCGCCAGCAGCCAAGATCTAAGGGCTCTCAATGAGCAGTTCTTC
CASSQDLRALNEQFF
>-|TRBJ1-3|TRBV5-4|-
TGTGCCAGCAGCTTAGGGGGGAGAGGAAACACCATATATTTT
CASSLGGRGNTIYF
>-|TRBJ2-7|TRBV5-6|-
TGTGCCAGCAGCCCCACAGGCAACCCCTCCTACGAGCAGTACTTC
CASSPTGNPSYEQYF
>few|TRBJ1-2|TRBV19|-
TGTGCCAGTAGTCTGACAGCTCCCTATGGCTACACCTTC
CASSLTAPYGYTF
>-|TRBJ2-1|TRBV4-3|-
TGCGCCAGCAGCCAAGATCGATCGAGGTCGGAGGAGCAGTTCTTC
CASSQDRSRSEEQFF
>once|TRBJ2-7|TRBV5-1|TRBD2
TGCGCCAGCAGCGAGGGACTAGCGGTACACTACGAGCAGTACTTC
CASSEGLAVHYEQYF
>-|TRBJ2-7|TRBV18|-
TGTGCCAGCTCACGTTCCCCAGACCAGGGGATCAGCTCCTACGAGCAGTACTTC
CASSRSPDQGISSYEQYF
>-|TRBJ1-5|TRBV30|-
TGTGCCTGGAGGGAGCAGAGCAATCAGCCCCAGCATTTT
CAWREQSNQPQHF
>-|TRBJ2-1|TRBV2|-
TGTGCCAGCCCGTTCCTTGGGGCAGGGGTCTACAATGAGCAGTTCTTC
CASPFLGAGVYNEQFF
>-|TRBJ2-7|TRBV6-6|-
TGTGCCAGCAGCCGGGGAGCTAGCGAGGCCTACGAGCAGTACTTC
CASSRGASEAYEQYF